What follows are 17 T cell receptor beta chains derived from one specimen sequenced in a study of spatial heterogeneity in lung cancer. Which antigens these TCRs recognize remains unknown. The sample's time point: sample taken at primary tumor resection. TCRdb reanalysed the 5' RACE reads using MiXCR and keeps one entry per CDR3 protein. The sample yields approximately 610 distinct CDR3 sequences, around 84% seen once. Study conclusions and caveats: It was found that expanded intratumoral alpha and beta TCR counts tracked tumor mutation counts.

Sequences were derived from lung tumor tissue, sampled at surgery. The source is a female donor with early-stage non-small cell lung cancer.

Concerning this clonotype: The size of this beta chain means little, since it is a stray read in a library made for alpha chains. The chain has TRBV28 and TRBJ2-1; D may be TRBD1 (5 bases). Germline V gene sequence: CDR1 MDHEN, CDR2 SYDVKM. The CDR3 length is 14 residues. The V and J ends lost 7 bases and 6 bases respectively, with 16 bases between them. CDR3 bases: TGTGCCAGCATTCGGACACGGCATCTCAATGAGCAGTTCTTC. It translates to CASIRTRHLNEQFF.

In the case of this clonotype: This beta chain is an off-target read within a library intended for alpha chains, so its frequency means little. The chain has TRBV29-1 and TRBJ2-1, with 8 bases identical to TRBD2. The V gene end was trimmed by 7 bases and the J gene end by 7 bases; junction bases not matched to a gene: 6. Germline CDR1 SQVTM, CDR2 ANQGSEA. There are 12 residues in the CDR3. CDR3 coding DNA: TGCAGCGCGGGGACTAGTGGAAATGAGCAGTTCTTC. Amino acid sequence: CSAGTSGNEQFF.

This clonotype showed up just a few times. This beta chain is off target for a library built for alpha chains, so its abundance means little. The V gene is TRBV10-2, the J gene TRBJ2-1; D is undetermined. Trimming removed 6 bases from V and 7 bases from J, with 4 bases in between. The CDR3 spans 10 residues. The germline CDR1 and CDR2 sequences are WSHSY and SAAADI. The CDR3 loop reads CASRFNEQFF. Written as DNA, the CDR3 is TGCGCCAGCAGGTTTAATGAGCAGTTCTTC.

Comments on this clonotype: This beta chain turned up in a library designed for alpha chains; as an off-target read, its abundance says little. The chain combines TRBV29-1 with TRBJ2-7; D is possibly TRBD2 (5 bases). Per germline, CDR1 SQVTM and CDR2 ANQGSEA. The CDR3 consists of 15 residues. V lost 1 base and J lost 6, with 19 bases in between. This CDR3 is CSVEALRSGTPEQYF. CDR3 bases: TGCAGCGTTGAAGCCCTTCGAAGCGGTACTCCCGAGCAGTACTTC.

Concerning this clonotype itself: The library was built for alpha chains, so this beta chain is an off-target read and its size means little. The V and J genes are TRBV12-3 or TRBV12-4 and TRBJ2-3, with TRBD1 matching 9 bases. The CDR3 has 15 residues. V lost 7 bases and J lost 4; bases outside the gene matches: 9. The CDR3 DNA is TGTGCCAGCACCCGCGGGACAGGGATCCCAGATACGCAGTATTTT. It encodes CASTRGTGIPDTQYF.

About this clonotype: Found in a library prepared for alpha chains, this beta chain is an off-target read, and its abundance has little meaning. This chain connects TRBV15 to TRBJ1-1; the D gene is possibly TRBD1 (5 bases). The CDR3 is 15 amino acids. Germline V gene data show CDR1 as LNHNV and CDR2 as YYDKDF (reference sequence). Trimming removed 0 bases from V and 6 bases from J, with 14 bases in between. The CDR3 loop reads CATSRDRAIIAEAFF. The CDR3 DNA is TGTGCCACCAGCAGAGACAGGGCGATAATTGCTGAAGCTTTCTTT.

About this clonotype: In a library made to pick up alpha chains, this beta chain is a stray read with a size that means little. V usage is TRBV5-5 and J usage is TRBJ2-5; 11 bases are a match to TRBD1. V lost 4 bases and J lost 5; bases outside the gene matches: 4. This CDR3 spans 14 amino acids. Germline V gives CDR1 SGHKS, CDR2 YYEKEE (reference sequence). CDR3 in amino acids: CASSRGDRGETQYF. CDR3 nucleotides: TGTGCCAGCAGCCGGGGGGACAGGGGGGAGACCCAGTACTTC.

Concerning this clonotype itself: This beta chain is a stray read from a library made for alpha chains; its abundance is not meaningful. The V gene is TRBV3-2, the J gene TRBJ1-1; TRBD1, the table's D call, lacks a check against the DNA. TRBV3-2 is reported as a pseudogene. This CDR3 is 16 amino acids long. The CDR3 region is CASSQKTGGGRTEAFF. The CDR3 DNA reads TGTGCCAGCAGCCAAAAGACAGGGGGCGGAAGAACTGAAGCTTTCTTT.

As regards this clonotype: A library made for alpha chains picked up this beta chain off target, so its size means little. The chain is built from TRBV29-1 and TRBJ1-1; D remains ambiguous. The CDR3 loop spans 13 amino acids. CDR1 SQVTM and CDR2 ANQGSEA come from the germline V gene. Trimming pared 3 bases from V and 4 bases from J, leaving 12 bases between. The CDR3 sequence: CSVEGLASTEAFF. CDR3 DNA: TGCAGCGTTGAGGGTCTCGCATCCACTGAAGCTTTCTTT.

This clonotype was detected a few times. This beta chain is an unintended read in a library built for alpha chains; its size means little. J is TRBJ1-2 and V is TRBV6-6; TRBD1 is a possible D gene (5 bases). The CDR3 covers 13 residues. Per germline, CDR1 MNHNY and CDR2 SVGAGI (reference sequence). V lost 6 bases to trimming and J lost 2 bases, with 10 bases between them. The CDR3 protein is CASSDGQNYGYTF. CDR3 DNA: TGTGCCAGCAGCGACGGACAAAACTATGGCTACACCTTC.

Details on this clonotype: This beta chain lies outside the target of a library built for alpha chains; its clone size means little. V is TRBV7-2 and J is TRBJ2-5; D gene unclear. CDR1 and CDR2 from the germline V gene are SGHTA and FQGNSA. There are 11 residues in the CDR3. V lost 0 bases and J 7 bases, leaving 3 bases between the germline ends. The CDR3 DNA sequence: TGTGCCAGCAGCTTAGCGCGGACCCAGTACTTC. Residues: CASSLARTQYF.

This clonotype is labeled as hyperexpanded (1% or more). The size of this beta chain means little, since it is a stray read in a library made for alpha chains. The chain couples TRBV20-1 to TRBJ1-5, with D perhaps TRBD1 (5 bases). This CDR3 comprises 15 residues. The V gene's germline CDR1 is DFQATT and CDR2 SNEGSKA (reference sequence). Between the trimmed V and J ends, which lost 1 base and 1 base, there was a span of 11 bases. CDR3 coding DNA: TGCAGTGCTAGAGGGAGGGGAAGGAGCAATCAGCCCCAGCATTTT. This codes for CSARGRGRSNQPQHF.

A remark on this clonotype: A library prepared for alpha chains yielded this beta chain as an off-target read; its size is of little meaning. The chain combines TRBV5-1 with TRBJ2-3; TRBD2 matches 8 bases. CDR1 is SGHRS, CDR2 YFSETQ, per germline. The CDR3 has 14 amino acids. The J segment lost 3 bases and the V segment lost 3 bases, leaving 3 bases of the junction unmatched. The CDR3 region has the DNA TGCGCCAGCAGCTCGGGGGGGGAGACAGATACGCAGTATTTT. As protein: CASSSGGETDTQYF. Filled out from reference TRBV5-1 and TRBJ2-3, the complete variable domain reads KAGVTQTPRYLIKTRGQQVTLSCSPISGHRSVSWYQQTPGQGLQFLFEYFSETQRNKGNFPGRFSGRQFSNSRSEMNVSTLELGDSALYLCASSSGGETDTQYFGPGTRLTVL.

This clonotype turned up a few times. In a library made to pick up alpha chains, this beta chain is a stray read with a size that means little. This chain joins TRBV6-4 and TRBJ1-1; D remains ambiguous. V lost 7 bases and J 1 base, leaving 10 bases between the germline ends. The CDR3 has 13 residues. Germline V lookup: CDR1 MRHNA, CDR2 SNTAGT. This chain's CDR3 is CASMERENTEAFF. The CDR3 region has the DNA TGTGCCAGCATGGAGAGGGAGAACACTGAAGCTTTCTTT.

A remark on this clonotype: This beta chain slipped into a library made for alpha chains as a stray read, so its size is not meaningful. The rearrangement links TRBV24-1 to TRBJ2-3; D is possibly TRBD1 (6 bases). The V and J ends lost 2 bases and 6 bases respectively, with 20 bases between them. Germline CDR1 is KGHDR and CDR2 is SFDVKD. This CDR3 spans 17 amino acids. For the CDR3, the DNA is TGTGCCACCAGTGATTCTGGGGGCAATACTTTGGAGGATACGCAGTATTTT. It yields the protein CATSDSGGNTLEDTQYF.

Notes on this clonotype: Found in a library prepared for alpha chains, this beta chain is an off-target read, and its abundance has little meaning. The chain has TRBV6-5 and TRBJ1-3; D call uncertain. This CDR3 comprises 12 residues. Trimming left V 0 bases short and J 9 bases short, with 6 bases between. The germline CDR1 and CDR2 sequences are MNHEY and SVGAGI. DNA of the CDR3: TGTGCCAGCAGTTACTCCGCAGGCACCATATATTTT. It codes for CASSYSAGTIYF.

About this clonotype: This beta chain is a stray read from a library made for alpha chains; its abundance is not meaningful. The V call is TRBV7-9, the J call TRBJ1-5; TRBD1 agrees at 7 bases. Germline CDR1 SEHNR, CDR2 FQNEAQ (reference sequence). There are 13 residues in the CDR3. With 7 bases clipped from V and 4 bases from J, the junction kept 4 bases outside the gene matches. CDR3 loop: CASTATGNQPQHF. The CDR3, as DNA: TGTGCCAGCACCGCGACAGGGAATCAGCCCCAGCATTTT.